Listed here are 10 T cell receptor beta chains from one sample, sequenced in a study of radiation and T cells in renal cell carcinoma. TCRdb's table, derived via immunoSEQ multiplex PCR, lists solely in-frame clones and lacks some. The repertoire includes around 180,000 clones, around 90% of them detected once, and approximately 10% sits in the top ten. Indicated time point: blood 4 weeks post-SBRT, at nephrectomy. Described treatment: 15 Gy SBRT to primary tumor, nephrectomy 4 weeks later. The input for sequencing was blood, taken from a patient whose treatment included radiotherapy and nephrectomy. The receptors were sampled from a woman aged 45-60 years with renal cell carcinoma.

This chain joins TRBV5-4 and TRBJ1-1; D is unresolved. V gave up 4 bases and J gave up 2 bases, with 6 bases separating them. The CDR3 is 12 amino acids. Germline assignment: CDR1 SGHNT and CDR2 YYREEE (reference sequence). DNA of the CDR3: TGTGCCAGCAGCCAGGCAAACACTGAAGCTTTCTTT. Protein product: CASSQANTEAFF.

DNA of the CDR3: TGTGCCAGCAGATCGGGGGCGGGGAACACTGAAGCTTTCTTT. It codes for CASRSGAGNTEAFF. This sequence joins TRBV6-5 and TRBJ1-1, with D maybe TRBD1 (6 bases). Trimming shortened V by 6 bases and J by 1 base, and 12 bases separated the two germline ends. CDR3 length: 14 amino acids. Germline CDR1 and CDR2: MNHEY and SVGAGI.

This rearrangement joins TRBV9 to TRBJ2-3, with TRBD2 as a possible D gene (6 bases). From germline, CDR1 is SGDLS and CDR2 YYNGEE. V lost 4 bases to trimming and J lost 0 bases, with 15 bases between them. This CDR3 is 16 amino acids long. Here the CDR3 reads CASSLRLGTSTDTQYF. In nucleotides, the CDR3 is TGTGCCAGCAGCCTTCGACTAGGGACTAGCACAGATACGCAGTATTTT. Supplemented by reference TRBV9 and TRBJ2-3, the full variable domain reads DSGVTQTPKHLITATGQRVTLRCSPRSGDLSVYWYQQSLDQGLQFLIQYYNGEERAKGNILERFSAQQFPDLHSELNLSSLELGDSALYFCASSLRLGTSTDTQYFGPGTRLTVL.

This chain uses TRBV5-5 with TRBJ2-5; no firm D call. Germline V lookup: CDR1 SGHKS, CDR2 YYEKEE (reference sequence). The CDR3 has 13 residues. V gave up 1 base and J gave up 5 bases, with 9 bases separating them. CDR3 sequence reads: CASSLFREETQYF. Written as DNA, the CDR3 is TGTGCCAGCAGCTTGTTCCGAGAGGAGACCCAGTACTTC.

The chain joins TRBV30 to TRBJ1-5; no definite D call. CDR1 is GTSNPN, CDR2 SVGIG, per germline (reference sequence). Trimming removed 1 base from V and 4 bases from J, with 8 bases in between. The CDR3 length is 13 residues. CDR3 amino acids: CAWSDSGNQPQHF. The DNA of the CDR3 is TGTGCCTGGAGTGACTCGGGGAATCAGCCCCAGCATTTT.

This clone showed up many times. This chain links TRBV5-1 with TRBJ1-2; a weak D match, TRBD1 (5 bases). CDR3 length: 15 residues. Germline V gene sequence: CDR1 SGHRS, CDR2 YFSETQ. V lost 1 base, J lost 4 bases, and 14 bases lay in between. The DNA of the CDR3 is TGCGCCAGCAGCTTGAACCCCCAGGGTGTCTATGGCTACACCTTC. Translated, it gives CASSLNPQGVYGYTF.

V gene TRBV10-3 combines with J gene TRBJ1-5; perhaps TRBD1 as D (6 bases). Germline V gives CDR1 ENHRY, CDR2 SYGVKD. Trimming took off 4 bases at V and 1 base at J, with 8 bases between the two ends. The CDR3 runs to 14 residues. The CDR3 sequence: CAISAGASNQPQHF. In nucleotides, the CDR3 is TGTGCCATCAGTGCAGGGGCAAGCAATCAGCCCCAGCATTTT.

The chain uses TRBV6-1 and TRBJ1-5; the D is unclear. This CDR3 contains 10 residues. From germline, CDR1 is MNHNS and CDR2 SASEGT. The V and J ends lost 5 bases and 4 bases respectively, with 0 bases between them. CDR3 sequence reads: CASSNQPQHF. The DNA for the CDR3 is TGTGCCAGCAGTAATCAGCCCCAGCATTTT.

V is TRBV2 and J is TRBJ1-2; D not certain. Germline V gene sequence: CDR1 SNHLY, CDR2 FYNNEI. This CDR3 has 13 residues. The V end was cut by 0 bases, the J end by 6 bases, with 8 bases between. The CDR3: CASSEARVDGYTF. The CDR3 region has the DNA TGTGCCAGCAGTGAAGCTAGGGTAGATGGCTACACCTTC. The entire variable domain, with the rest obtained from reference TRBV2 and TRBJ1-2, is as follows: EPEVTQTPSHQVTQMGQEVILRCVPISNHLYFYWYRQILGQKVEFLVSFYNNEISEKSEIFDDQFSVERPDGSNFTLKIRSTKLEDSAMYFCASSEARVDGYTFGSGTRLTVV.

The rearrangement links TRBV19 to TRBJ1-3; D remains ambiguous. This CDR3 has 14 amino acids. Germline V CDR1 and CDR2: LNHDA, SQIVND (reference sequence). The V end lost 5 bases, the J end lost 0 bases, and 8 bases lay between the germline ends. CDR3: CASSVQSSGNTIYF. DNA for the CDR3: TGTGCCAGTAGTGTACAGAGCTCTGGAAACACCATATATTTT.